Presented here are 21 T cell receptor beta chains from one specimen sequenced in a study of T cells in Graves' hyperthyroidism and ophthalmopathy. The CDR3 regions of TCR beta were amplified from RNA transcripts. The TCR CDR3 first-round RT-PCR relied on the HTBI primer set. TCRdb analysed the multiplex PCR reads with MiXCR anew, one entry per CDR3 protein. The sample yields 300,000 to 450,000 distinct CDR3 sequences, around 25% seen once. Specimen: blood. These receptors originate from a man in his fifties with Graves' hyperthyroidism.

This clonotype was seen repeatedly, ten times or more. The chain has TRBV20-1 and TRBJ1-5; D unclear. V was cut by 0 bases and J by 3 bases, with 15 bases left in between. The CDR3 contains 16 residues. Looked up from germline, CDR1 is DFQATT and CDR2 is SNEGSKA (reference sequence). CDR3 sequence: CSARDDGSGYNQPQHF. CDR3 nucleotides: TGCAGTGCTAGAGATGACGGTAGCGGTTACAATCAGCCCCAGCATTTT.

The table lists this clonotype with many counts. The J gene is TRBJ2-1, the V gene TRBV7-9; D remains ambiguous. Looked up from germline, CDR1 is SEHNR and CDR2 is FQNEAQ (reference sequence). The length of the CDR3 is 16 residues. Between the trimmed V and J ends, which lost 2 bases and 0 bases, there was a span of 11 bases. CDR3 sequence reads: CASSLPSEFSYNEQFF. Written as DNA, the CDR3 is TGTGCCAGCAGCTTACCTTCGGAGTTCTCCTACAATGAGCAGTTCTTC.

This clonotype was seen repeatedly, ten times or more. This chain uses TRBV29-1 with TRBJ2-5; D possibly matches TRBD1 or TRBD2 (5 bases each). The CDR3 is made up of 12 amino acids. In germline, CDR1 is SQVTM, CDR2 ANQGSEA. Trimming removed 7 bases from V and 2 bases from J, with 11 bases in between. The CDR3 reads CSAGRSQETQYF. The DNA for the CDR3 is TGCAGCGCGGGACGTTCGCAAGAGACCCAGTACTTC.

The gene calls are TRBV7-8 and TRBJ1-5, with D maybe TRBD1 (5 bases). V was shortened by 0 bases and J by 7 bases, with 16 bases between the two germline ends. The germline gives CDR1 SGHVS, CDR2 FQNEAQ. The CDR3 consists of 16 residues. The chain's CDR3 is CASSLARDRGEQPQHF. The CDR3 nucleotides read TGTGCCAGCAGCTTAGCCCGGGACCGAGGTGAGCAGCCCCAGCATTTT.

This clonotype was recorded at least ten times. The gene calls are TRBV3-1 and TRBJ1-2; D not resolved. Germline V CDR1 and CDR2: LGHDT, YNNKEL (reference sequence). Between the trimmed V and J ends, which lost 2 bases and 3 bases, there was a span of 13 bases. The CDR3 sequence is 15 residues long. The CDR3 nucleotides read TGTGCCAGCAGCCAAATACCCCGTGGAGACTATGGCTACACCTTC. It translates to CASSQIPRGDYGYTF.

This clonotype turned up a few times. The V and J genes are TRBV5-1 and TRBJ2-7, with D tentatively TRBD1 or TRBD2 (5 bases each). The ends were cut back, 0 bases at V and 2 bases at J, with 9 bases in the middle. Germline-derived CDR1 and CDR2 are SGHRS and YFSETQ. There are 14 residues in the CDR3. The CDR3 loop reads CASSLARGAYEQYF. CDR3 DNA: TGCGCCAGCAGCTTGGCCCGGGGCGCCTACGAGCAGTACTTC. Full variable domain (outside the CDR3, taken from reference TRBV5-1 and TRBJ2-7): KAGVTQTPRYLIKTRGQQVTLSCSPISGHRSVSWYQQTPGQGLQFLFEYFSETQRNKGNFPGRFSGRQFSNSRSEMNVSTLELGDSALYLCASSLARGAYEQYFGPGTRLTVT.

This clonotype was seen ten or more times. The chain has TRBV3-1 and TRBJ2-7; maybe TRBD1 (5 bases). The CDR3 runs 13 residues. The V and J ends lost 2 bases and 6 bases respectively, with 11 bases between them. Germline CDR1 reads LGHDT; CDR2 reads YNNKEL (reference sequence). CDR3 sequence: CASSQRQGFEQYF. CDR3 nucleotides: TGTGCCAGCAGCCAACGGCAGGGTTTCGAGCAGTACTTC.

The chain employs TRBV5-5 and TRBJ2-7; tentative D call: TRBD2 (7 bases). CDR1 is SGHKS, CDR2 YYEKEE, per germline (reference sequence). Trimming pared 3 bases from V and 2 bases from J, leaving 18 bases between. The CDR3 has 16 residues. CDR3 sequence reads: CASSSRGGGAAYEQYF. For the CDR3, the DNA is TGTGCCAGCAGCTCCAGAGGGGGGGGCGCGGCCTACGAGCAGTACTTC.

This sequence joins TRBV11-2 and TRBJ2-4; the match to TRBD2 covers 8 bases. This CDR3 is 19 amino acids long. The trim removed 1 base at V and 1 base at J, leaving 12 bases unmatched. The germline V gene has CDR1 SGHAT and CDR2 FQNNGV. In DNA form, the CDR3 reads TGTGCCAGCAGCTTAGCGATGTCGGGAGGGCCGTACGCCAAAAACATTCAGTACTTC. Translating it yields CASSLAMSGGPYAKNIQYF.

This clonotype was picked up a small number of times. The chain is built from TRBV24-1 and TRBJ2-3, with no clear D. The CDR3 is made up of 13 amino acids. CDR1 and CDR2 (germline): KGHDR, SFDVKD. Trimming left V 1 base short and J 3 bases short, with 4 bases between. The CDR3 DNA reads TGTGCCACCAGTGATTTAAATACAGATACGCAGTATTTT. Translating gives CATSDLNTDTQYF.

The sample holds many counts of this clonotype. CDR3 DNA sequence: TGTGCCAGCAGCTTTAGCAGTACCATGAACACTGAAGCTTTCTTT. The encoded protein is CASSFSSTMNTEAFF. V usage is TRBV11-2 and J usage is TRBJ1-1; D remains unclear. The CDR3 extends over 15 amino acids. V was cut by 3 bases and J by 0 bases, with 11 bases left in between. Germline-derived CDR1 and CDR2 are SGHAT and FQNNGV.

Only a few counts were recorded for this clonotype. The V call is TRBV5-1, the J call TRBJ2-7; TRBD2 matches 11 bases. The CDR3 loop spans 14 amino acids. V trimming: 4 bases; J trimming: 3 bases; junction bases outside the gene matches: 3. The germline gives CDR1 SGHRS, CDR2 YFSETQ. This chain's CDR3 is CASSGTSGGYEQYF. CDR3 nucleotides: TGCGCCAGCAGCGGGACTAGCGGCGGCTACGAGCAGTACTTC.

This clonotype was observed a few times. The chain recombines TRBV11-3 with TRBJ1-1; 12 nucleotides match TRBD1. This CDR3 has 16 residues. The V segment lost 4 bases and the J segment 5 bases; nucleotides outside the gene matches: 8. Germline lookup yields CDR1 SGHNT and CDR2 YENEEA. Here the CDR3 reads CASSSGQGARGTEAFF. CDR3 in DNA: TGTGCCAGCAGCTCGGGACAGGGGGCGCGTGGAACTGAAGCTTTCTTT.

The chain combines TRBV9 with TRBJ2-1; D tentatively reads TRBD1 or TRBD2 (5 bases each). Germline-derived CDR1 and CDR2 are SGDLS and YYNGEE. V was cut by 8 bases and J by 3 bases, with 18 bases left in between. This CDR3 has 15 amino acids. The CDR3 bases are TGTGCCAGTGGGGACGGACTTGAGGACTACAATGAGCAGTTCTTC. Its protein is CASGDGLEDYNEQFF.

This clonotype was seen repeatedly, ten times or more. This chain uses TRBV28 with TRBJ2-3; no firm D call. Trimming removed 7 bases from V and 0 bases from J, with 14 bases in between. Per germline, CDR1 MDHEN and CDR2 SYDVKM. CDR3 length: 15 residues. The chain's CDR3 is CASNDPSSSTDTQYF. CDR3 nucleotide sequence: TGTGCCAGCAACGATCCATCGTCAAGCACAGATACGCAGTATTTT.

This clonotype has just a few counts. V usage is TRBV2 and J usage is TRBJ2-5; D unclear. V gave up 0 bases and J gave up 5 bases, with 7 bases separating them. The germline V gene encodes CDR1 SNHLY and CDR2 FYNNEI. The CDR3 sequence is 13 residues long. CDR3 amino acids: CASSEADWETQYF. CDR3 sequence (DNA): TGTGCCAGCAGTGAAGCGGATTGGGAGACCCAGTACTTC.

This chain uses TRBV24-1 with TRBJ2-1; maybe TRBD2 (5 bases). The ends were cut back, 2 bases at V and 7 bases at J, with 11 bases in the middle. The germline V gene encodes CDR1 KGHDR and CDR2 SFDVKD. This CDR3 is 14 amino acids long. CDR3 nucleotides: TGTGCCACCAGTGATTCTAGGACTGCTAATGAGCAGTTCTTC. The encoded protein is CATSDSRTANEQFF.

The J gene is TRBJ2-5, the V gene TRBV29-1; 9 nucleotides line up with TRBD1. In germline, CDR1 is SQVTM, CDR2 ANQGSEA. With V trimmed by 4 bases and J by 3 bases, 3 bases remained unmatched. CDR3 length equals 13 residues. CDR3 in amino acids: CSVVRDREETQYF. As DNA, the CDR3 is TGCAGCGTTGTCCGGGACAGGGAAGAGACCCAGTACTTC.

The sample holds a few counts of this clonotype. The chain uses TRBV28 and TRBJ2-2; D is undetermined. The CDR3 has 14 amino acids. Trimming left V 3 bases short and J 6 bases short, with 11 bases between. CDR1 and CDR2 from the germline V gene are MDHEN and SYDVKM. The CDR3 loop reads CASSFVGIAGELFF. The CDR3 DNA is TGTGCCAGCAGTTTTGTAGGGATCGCCGGGGAGCTGTTTTTT.

V usage is TRBV6-2 or TRBV6-3 and J usage is TRBJ1-1, with D perhaps matching TRBD1 (5 bases). The CDR3 has 12 amino acids. V lost 6 bases and J lost 5, with 10 bases in between. Germline values: CDR1 MNHEY, CDR2 SVGEGT. Written as DNA, the CDR3 is TGTGCCAGCAGCCGGGGCGTGACTGAAGCTTTCTTT. Its translation is CASSRGVTEAFF.

The J gene is TRBJ1-1, the V gene TRBV5-1; D might be TRBD1 (6 bases). CDR1 is SGHRS, CDR2 YFSETQ, per germline. V was cut by 8 bases and J by 2 bases, with 16 bases left in between. The CDR3 loop spans 14 amino acids. The CDR3 nucleotides read TGCGCCAGTAGACAGGTAACAAGCAACACTGAAGCTTTCTTT. Protein: CASRQVTSNTEAFF.